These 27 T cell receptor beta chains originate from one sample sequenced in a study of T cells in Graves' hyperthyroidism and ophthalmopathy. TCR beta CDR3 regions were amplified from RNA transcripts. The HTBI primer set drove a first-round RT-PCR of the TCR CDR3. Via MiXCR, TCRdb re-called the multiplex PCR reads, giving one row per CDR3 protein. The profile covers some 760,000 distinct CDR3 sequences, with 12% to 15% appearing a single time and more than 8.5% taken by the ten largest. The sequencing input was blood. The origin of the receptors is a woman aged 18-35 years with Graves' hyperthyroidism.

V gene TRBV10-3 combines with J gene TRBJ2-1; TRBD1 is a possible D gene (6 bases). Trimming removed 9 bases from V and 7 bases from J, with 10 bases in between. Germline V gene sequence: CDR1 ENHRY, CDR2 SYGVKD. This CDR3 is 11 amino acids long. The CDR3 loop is CAMGRGNEQFF. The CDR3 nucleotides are TGTGCCATGGGAAGGGGGAATGAGCAGTTCTTC.

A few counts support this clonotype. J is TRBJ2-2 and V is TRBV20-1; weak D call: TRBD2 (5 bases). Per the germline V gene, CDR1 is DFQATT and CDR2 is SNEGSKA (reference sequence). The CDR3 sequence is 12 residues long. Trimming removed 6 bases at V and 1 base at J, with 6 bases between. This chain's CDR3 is CSAAGNTGELFF. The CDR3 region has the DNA TGCAGTGCGGCGGGGAACACCGGGGAGCTGTTTTTT.

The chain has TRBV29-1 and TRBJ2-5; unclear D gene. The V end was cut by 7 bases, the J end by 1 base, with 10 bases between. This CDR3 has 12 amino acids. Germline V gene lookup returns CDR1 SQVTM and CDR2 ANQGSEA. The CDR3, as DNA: TGCAGCGCTGACCCAGGCCAAGAGACCCAGTACTTC. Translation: CSADPGQETQYF.

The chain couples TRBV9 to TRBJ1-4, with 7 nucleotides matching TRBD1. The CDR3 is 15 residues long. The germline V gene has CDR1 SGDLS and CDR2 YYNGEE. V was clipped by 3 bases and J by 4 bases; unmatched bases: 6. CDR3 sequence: CASSEMTGFNEKLFF. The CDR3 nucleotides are TGTGCCAGCAGCGAAATGACAGGGTTTAATGAAAAACTGTTTTTT.

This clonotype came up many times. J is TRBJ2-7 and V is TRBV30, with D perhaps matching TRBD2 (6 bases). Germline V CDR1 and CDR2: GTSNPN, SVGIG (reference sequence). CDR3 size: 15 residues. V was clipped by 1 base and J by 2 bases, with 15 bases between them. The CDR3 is CAWSGGTFYPYEQYF. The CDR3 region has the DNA TGTGCCTGGAGTGGCGGGACTTTTTACCCCTACGAGCAGTACTTC.

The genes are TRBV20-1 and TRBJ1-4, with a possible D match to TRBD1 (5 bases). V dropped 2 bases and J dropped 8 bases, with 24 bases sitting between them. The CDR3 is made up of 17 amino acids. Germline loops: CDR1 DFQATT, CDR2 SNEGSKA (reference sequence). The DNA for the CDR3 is TGCAGTGCTAGATCTCGGCAGGGTGAGGAGGGGCGGGAAAAACTGTTTTTT. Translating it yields CSARSRQGEEGREKLFF.

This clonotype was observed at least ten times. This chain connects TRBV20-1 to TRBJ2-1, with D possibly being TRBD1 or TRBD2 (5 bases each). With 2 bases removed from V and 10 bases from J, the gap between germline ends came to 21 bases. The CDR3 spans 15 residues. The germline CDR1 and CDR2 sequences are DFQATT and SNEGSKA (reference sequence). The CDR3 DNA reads TGCAGTGCTAGATCCGGGACCTCTCTTGAACTCGAGCAGTTCTTC. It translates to CSARSGTSLELEQFF.

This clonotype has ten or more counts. For the CDR3, the DNA is TGTGCCACCTGGACCGGGGACAGGGGTCGCTACGAGCAGTACTTC. Its translation: CATWTGDRGRYEQYF. J is TRBJ2-7 and V is TRBV10-3; 10 nucleotides align to TRBD1. The CDR3 is 15 amino acids. With V trimmed by 10 bases and J by 3 bases, 12 bases remained unmatched. Germline lookup yields CDR1 ENHRY and CDR2 SYGVKD.

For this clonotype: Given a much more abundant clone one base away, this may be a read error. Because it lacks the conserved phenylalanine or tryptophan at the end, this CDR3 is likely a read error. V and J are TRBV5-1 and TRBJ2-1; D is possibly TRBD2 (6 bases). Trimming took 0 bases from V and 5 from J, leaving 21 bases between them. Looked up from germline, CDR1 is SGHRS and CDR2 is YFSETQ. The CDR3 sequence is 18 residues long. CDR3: CASSLASGGRPPNNEQFL. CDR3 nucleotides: TGCGCCAGCAGCTTGGCCTCGGGTGGGAGGCCCCCTAACAATGAGCAGTTCCTC.

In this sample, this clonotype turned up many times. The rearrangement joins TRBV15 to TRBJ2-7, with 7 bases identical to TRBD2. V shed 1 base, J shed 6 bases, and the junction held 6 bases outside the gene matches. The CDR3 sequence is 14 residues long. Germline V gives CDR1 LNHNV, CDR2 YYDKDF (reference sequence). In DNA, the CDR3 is TGTGCCACCAGCAGAGTAACTAGCGCGGGCGAGCAGTACTTC. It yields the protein CATSRVTSAGEQYF.

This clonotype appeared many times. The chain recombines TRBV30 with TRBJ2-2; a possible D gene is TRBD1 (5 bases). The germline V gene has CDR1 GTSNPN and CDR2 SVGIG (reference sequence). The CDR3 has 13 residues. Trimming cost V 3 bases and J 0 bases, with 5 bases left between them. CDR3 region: CAWRGANTGELFF. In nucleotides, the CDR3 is TGTGCCTGGAGAGGGGCGAACACCGGGGAGCTGTTTTTT.

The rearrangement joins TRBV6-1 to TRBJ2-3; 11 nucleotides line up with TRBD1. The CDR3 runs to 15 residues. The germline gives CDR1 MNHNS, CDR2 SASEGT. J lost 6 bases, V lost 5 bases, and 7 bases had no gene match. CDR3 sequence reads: CASSSGTGGSDTQYF. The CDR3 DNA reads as TGTGCCAGCAGTTCCGGGACAGGGGGTTCCGATACGCAGTATTTT.

The CDR3 sequence: CASSQDWGVSGYTF. The CDR3 DNA reads TGTGCCAGCAGCCAAGATTGGGGGGTCTCTGGCTACACCTTC. The chain recombines TRBV4-2 with TRBJ1-2; D may be TRBD1 (5 bases). V was clipped by 0 bases and J by 7 bases, with 12 bases between them. The germline V gene has CDR1 LGHNA and CDR2 YNFKEQ. CDR3 size: 14 residues.

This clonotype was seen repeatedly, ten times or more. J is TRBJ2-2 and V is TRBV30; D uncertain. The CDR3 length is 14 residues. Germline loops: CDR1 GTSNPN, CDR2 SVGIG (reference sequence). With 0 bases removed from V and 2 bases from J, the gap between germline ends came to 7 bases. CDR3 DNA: TGTGCCTGGAGTGTACACGGTAACACCGGGGAGCTGTTTTTT. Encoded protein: CAWSVHGNTGELFF.

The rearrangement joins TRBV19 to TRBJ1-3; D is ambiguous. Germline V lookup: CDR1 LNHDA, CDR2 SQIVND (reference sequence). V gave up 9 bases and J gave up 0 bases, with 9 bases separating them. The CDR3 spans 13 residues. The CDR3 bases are TGTGCCAGCTGTCCCGTCTCTGGAAACACCATATATTTT. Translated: CASCPVSGNTIYF. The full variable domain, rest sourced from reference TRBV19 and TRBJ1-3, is DGGITQSPKYLFRKEGQNVTLSCEQNLNHDAMYWYRQDPGQGLRLIYYSQIVNDFQKGDIAEGYSVSREKKESFPLTVTSAQKNPTAFYLCASCPVSGNTIYFGEGSWLTVV.

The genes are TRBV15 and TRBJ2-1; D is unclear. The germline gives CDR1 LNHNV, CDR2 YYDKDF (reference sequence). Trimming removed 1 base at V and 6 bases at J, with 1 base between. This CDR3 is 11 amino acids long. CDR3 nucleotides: TGTGCCACCAGCAGAGCCAATGAGCAGTTCTTC. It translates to CATSRANEQFF.

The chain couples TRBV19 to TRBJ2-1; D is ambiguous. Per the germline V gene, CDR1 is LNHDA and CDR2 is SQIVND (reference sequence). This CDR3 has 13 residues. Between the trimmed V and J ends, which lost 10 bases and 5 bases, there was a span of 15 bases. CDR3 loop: CATTTALNNEQFF. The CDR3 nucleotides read TGTGCCACAACAACGGCCTTGAACAATGAGCAGTTCTTC.

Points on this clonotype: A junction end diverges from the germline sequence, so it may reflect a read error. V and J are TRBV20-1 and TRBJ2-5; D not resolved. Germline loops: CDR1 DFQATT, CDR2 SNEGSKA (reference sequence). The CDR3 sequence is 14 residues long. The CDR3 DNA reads TGCGGTGCTAGACGATCGGGCAGCCAAGAGACCCAGTACTTC. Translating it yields CGARRSGSQETQYF.

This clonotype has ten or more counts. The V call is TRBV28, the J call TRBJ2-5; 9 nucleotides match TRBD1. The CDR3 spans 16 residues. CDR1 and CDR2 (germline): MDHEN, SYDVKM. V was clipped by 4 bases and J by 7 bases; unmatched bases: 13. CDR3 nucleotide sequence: TGTGCCAGCAGTTCCCCGGGACAGGGAGGCGAGGGGACCCAGTACTTC. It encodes CASSSPGQGGEGTQYF.

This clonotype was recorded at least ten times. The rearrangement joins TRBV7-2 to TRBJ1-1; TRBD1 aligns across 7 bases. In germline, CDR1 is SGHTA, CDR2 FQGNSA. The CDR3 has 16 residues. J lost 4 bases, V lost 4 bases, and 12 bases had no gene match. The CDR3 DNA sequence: TGTGCCAGCAGCTCGGACAGGCTTTTAATCGGCACTGAAGCTTTCTTT. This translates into CASSSDRLLIGTEAFF.

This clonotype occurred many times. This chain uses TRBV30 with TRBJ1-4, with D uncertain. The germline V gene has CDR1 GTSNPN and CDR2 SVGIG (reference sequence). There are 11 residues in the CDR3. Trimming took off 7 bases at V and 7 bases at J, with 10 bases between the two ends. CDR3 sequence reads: CASRAGEKLFF. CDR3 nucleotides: TGTGCCTCCCGGGCAGGTGAAAAACTGTTTTTT.

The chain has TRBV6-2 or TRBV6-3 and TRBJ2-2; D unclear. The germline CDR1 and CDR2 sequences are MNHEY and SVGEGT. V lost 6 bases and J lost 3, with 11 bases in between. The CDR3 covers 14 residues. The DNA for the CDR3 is TGTGCCAGCAGGGGGTCTGGGGACACCGGGGAGCTGTTTTTT. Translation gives CASRGSGDTGELFF.

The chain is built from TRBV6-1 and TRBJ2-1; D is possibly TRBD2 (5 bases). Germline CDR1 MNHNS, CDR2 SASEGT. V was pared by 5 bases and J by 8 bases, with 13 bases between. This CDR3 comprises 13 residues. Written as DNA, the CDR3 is TGTGCCAGCAGTCACCTATTCGGGGATGAGCAGTTCTTC. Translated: CASSHLFGDEQFF.

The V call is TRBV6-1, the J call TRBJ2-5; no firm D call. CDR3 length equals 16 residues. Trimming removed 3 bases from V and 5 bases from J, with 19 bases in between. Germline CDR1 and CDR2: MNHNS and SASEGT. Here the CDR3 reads CASSDFLFGSSETQYF. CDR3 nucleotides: TGTGCCAGCAGTGATTTCCTTTTCGGTAGCAGTGAGACCCAGTACTTC.

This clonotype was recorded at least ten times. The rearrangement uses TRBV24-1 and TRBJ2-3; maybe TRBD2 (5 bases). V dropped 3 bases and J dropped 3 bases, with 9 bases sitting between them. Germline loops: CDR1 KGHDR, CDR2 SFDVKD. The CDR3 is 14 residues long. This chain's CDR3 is CATSDPRRTDTQYF. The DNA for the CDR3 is TGTGCCACCAGTGATCCGCGGAGGACAGATACGCAGTATTTT.

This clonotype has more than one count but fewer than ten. The DNA for the CDR3 is TGTGCCAGCAGCTATATACAAAACGTCCTGACTTTC. This translates into CASSYIQNVLTF. The chain couples TRBV7-9 to TRBJ2-6; D call uncertain. This CDR3 has 12 residues. Germline CDR1 and CDR2: SEHNR and FQNEAQ (reference sequence). V was pared by 4 bases and J by 10 bases, with 8 bases between.

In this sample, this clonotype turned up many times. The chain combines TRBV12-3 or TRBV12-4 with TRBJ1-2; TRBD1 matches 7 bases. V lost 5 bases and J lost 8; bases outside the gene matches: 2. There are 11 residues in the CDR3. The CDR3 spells CASSRGGGYTF. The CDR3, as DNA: TGTGCCAGCAGTAGAGGGGGCGGCTACACCTTC.